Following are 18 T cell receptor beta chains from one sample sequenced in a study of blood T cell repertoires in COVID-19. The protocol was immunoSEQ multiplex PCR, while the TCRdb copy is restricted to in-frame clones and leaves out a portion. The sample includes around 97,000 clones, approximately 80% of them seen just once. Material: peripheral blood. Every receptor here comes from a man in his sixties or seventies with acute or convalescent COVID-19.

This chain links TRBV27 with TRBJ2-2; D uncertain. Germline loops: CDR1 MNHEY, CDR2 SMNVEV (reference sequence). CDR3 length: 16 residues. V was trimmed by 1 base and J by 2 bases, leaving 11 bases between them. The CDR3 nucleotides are TGTGCCAGCAGTTTATTCTCCAGCGCAAACACCGGGGAGCTGTTTTTT. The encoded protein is CASSLFSSANTGELFF.

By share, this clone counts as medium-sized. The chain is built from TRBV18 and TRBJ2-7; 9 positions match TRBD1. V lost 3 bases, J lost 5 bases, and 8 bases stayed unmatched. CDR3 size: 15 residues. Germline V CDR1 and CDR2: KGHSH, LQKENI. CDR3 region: CASSPVQGAQNEQYF. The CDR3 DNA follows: TGTGCCAGCTCACCTGTACAGGGGGCGCAAAACGAGCAGTACTTC.

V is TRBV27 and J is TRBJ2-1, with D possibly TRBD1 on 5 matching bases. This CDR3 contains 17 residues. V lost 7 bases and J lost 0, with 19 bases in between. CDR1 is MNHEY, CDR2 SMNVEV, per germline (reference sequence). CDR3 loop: CASNLTDSFLSYNEQFF. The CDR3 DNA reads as TGTGCCAGCAACCTCACCGACAGTTTCCTCTCCTACAATGAGCAGTTCTTC.

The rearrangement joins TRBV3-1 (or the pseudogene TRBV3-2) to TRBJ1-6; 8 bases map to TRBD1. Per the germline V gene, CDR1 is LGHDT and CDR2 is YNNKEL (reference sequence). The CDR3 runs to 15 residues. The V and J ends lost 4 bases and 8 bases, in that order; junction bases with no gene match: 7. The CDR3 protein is CASSPPGQVDSPLHF. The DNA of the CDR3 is TGTGCCAGCAGCCCGCCGGGACAGGTAGATTCACCCCTCCACTTT.

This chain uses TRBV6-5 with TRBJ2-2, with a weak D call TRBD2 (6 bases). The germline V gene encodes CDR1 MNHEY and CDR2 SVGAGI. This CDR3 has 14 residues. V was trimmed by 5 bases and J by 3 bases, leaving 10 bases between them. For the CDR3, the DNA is TGTGCCAGCAGTCCTAGACTAGACACCGGGGAGCTGTTTTTT. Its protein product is CASSPRLDTGELFF.

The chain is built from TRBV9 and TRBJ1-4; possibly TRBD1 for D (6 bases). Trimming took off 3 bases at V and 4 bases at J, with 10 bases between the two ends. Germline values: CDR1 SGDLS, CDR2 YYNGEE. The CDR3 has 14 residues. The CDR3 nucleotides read TGTGCCAGCAGCGCTTCAGGGGTTAATGAAAAACTGTTTTTT. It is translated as CASSASGVNEKLFF.

Here the CDR3 reads CASSLRPTSGTGDTQYF. CDR3 DNA: TGTGCCAGCAGTTTACGGCCGACTAGCGGGACGGGAGATACGCAGTATTTT. V and J are TRBV27 and TRBJ2-3; 11 bases are shared with TRBD2. Germline CDR1 MNHEY, CDR2 SMNVEV (reference sequence). V shed 2 bases and J 5 bases; nucleotides not matched to a gene: 9. The CDR3 has 17 amino acids.

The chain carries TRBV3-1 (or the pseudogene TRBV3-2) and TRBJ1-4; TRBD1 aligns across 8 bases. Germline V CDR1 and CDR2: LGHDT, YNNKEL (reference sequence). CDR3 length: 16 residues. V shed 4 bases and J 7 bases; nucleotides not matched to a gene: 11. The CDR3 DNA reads TGTGCCAGCAGCCCCGGACGGGACAGGATAAGTGAAAAACTGTTTTTT. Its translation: CASSPGRDRISEKLFF.

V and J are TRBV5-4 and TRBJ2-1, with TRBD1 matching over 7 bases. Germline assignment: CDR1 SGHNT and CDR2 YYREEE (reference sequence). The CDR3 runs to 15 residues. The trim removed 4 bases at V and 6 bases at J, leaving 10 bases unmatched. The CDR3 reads CASSAPQGTGNEQFF. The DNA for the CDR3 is TGTGCCAGCAGCGCACCACAGGGGACGGGCAATGAGCAGTTCTTC.

This chain's CDR3 is CASSLVRGNTEAFF. CDR3 nucleotide sequence: TGTGCCAGCAGCTTGGTTCGCGGGAACACTGAAGCTTTCTTT. This chain uses TRBV5-5 with TRBJ1-1; no firm D call. Trimming stripped 0 bases from V and 1 base from J, with 7 bases between. This CDR3 is built from 14 residues. Germline assignment: CDR1 SGHKS and CDR2 YYEKEE (reference sequence).

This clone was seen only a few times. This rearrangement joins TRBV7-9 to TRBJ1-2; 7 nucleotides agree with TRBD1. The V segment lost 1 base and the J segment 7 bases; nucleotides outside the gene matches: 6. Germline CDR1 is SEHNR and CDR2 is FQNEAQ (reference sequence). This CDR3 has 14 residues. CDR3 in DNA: TGTGCCAGCAGCTTAGAGGAGGGGGCTGTTGGCTACACCTTC. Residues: CASSLEEGAVGYTF.

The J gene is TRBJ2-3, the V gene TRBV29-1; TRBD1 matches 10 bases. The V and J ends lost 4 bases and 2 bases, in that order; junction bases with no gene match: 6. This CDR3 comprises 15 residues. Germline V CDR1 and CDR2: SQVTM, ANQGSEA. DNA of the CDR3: TGCAGCGTTGGGATGGGACAGGGGATCACAGATACGCAGTATTTT. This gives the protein CSVGMGQGITDTQYF.

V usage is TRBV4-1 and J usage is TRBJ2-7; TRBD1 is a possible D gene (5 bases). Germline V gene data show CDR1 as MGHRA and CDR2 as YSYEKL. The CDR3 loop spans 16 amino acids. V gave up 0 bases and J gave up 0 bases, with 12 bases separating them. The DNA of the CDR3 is TGCGCCAGCAGCCAAGAGGGGCGGACCAGCTCCTACGAGCAGTACTTC. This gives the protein CASSQEGRTSSYEQYF.

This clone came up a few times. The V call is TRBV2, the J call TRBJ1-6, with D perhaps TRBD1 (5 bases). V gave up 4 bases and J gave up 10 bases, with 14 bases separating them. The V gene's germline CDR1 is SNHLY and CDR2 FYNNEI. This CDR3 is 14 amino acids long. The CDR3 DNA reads TGTGCCAGCAGTGCGTCCAGGGTTTACTCACCCCTCCACTTT. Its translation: CASSASRVYSPLHF. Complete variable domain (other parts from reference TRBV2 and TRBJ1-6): EPEVTQTPSHQVTQMGQEVILRCVPISNHLYFYWYRQILGQKVEFLVSFYNNEISEKSEIFDDQFSVERPDGSNFTLKIRSTKLEDSAMYFCASSASRVYSPLHFGNGTRLTVT.

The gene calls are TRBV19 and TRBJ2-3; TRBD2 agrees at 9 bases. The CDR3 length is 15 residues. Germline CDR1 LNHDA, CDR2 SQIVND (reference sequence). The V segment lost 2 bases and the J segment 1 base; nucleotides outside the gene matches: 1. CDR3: CASSISSGGTDTQYF. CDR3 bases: TGTGCCAGTAGTATATCTAGCGGGGGCACAGATACGCAGTATTTT.

In DNA, the CDR3 is TGTGCCAGCAGCCCCTTCCATGCGGGAAATAAACCGTTCTTC. Its protein is CASSPFHAGNKPFF. This sequence joins TRBV3-1 (or the pseudogene TRBV3-2) and TRBJ2-1; TRBD2 might be the D (6 bases). This CDR3 spans 14 amino acids. V lost 4 bases, J lost 15 bases, and 22 bases lay in between. Germline-derived CDR1 and CDR2 are LGHDT and YNNKEL (reference sequence).

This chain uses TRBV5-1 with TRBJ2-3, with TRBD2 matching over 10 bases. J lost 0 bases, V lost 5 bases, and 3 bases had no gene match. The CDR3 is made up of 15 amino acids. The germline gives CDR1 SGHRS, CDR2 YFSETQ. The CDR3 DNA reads TGCGCCAGCAGACTTAGCGGGGGGAGCACAGATACGCAGTATTTT. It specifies CASRLSGGSTDTQYF. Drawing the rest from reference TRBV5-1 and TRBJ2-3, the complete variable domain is KAGVTQTPRYLIKTRGQQVTLSCSPISGHRSVSWYQQTPGQGLQFLFEYFSETQRNKGNFPGRFSGRQFSNSRSEMNVSTLELGDSALYLCASRLSGGSTDTQYFGPGTRLTVL.

The DNA for the CDR3 is TGTGCCAGCAGCCCCGGCCCATCGCCAACAGCTGAAGCTTTCTTT. It codes for CASSPGPSPTAEAFF. This chain joins TRBV7-2 and TRBJ1-1; no clear D. Germline V gene data show CDR1 as SGHTA and CDR2 as FQGNSA. Trimming cost V 5 bases and J 6 bases, with 19 bases left between them. This CDR3 has 15 residues.